This is a list of T cell receptor beta chains from one sample in a study of molecular identifiers for immune sequencing clone quantification. TCRdb independently ran MiXCR on the PCR reads; one entry per CDR3 protein. The table records 97,000 or so distinct CDR3 sequences, 30% to 45% of them present only once. Sequenced material: naive CD8+ T cells from blood, with Jurkat cell RNA spiked in. The receptors derive from a human donor in good health. Some libraries in this study had Jurkat cell RNA spiked in. Each CDR3 is given with its conserved first and last residue. D genes are given only for firm matches. Not every row has a clone size; where given, it reads once, few, many or a size class.

cdr3_aa	v_call	j_call	clone_size	d_call
CASNDEGRWDF	TRBV28	TRBJ2-7	.	.
CAGSLRTGENTEAYF	TRBV13	TRBJ1-1	once	TRBD1
CASSYLRDPDDEQYF	TRBV6-2/TRBV6-3	TRBJ2-7	few	.
CASSQDPSATGQGTQYF	TRBV4-3	TRBJ2-5	.	TRBD1
CASSPSTGYNTDTQYF	TRBV18	TRBJ2-3	few	TRBD1
CASTPKGGPSIAKNIQYF	TRBV19	TRBJ2-4	few	.
CASSRTGVDTEAFF	TRBV7-9	TRBJ1-1	.	TRBD1
CSVVGLEAFF	TRBV29-1	TRBJ1-1	many	.
CASSPTGVSSYEQYF	TRBV9	TRBJ2-7	few	TRBD1
CASSHRVSYEQYF	TRBV14	TRBJ2-7	.	.
CATSRPPTGVWDNEQFF	TRBV24-1	TRBJ2-1	few	.
CASNFWGRQPQHF	TRBV19	TRBJ1-5	many	.
CCAKAYLESNQPQHF	TRBV20-1	TRBJ1-5	.	.
CASNPLGGANQETQYF	TRBV12-3/TRBV12-4	TRBJ2-5	.	.
CASPHREETQYF	TRBV21-1	TRBJ2-5	few	.
CASKKTGLNTEAFF	TRBV11-2	TRBJ1-1	.	.
CASSVVGVPGTEAIF	TRBV9	TRBJ1-1	.	.
CASTLGGVGPADTQYF	TRBV12-3/TRBV12-4	TRBJ2-3	few	.
CASSYALEPPSNEQFF	TRBV6-2/TRBV6-3	TRBJ2-1	few	.
CASSLAWQGNEQYF	TRBV7-6	TRBJ2-7	many	.
CASSIRVQADTGELFF	TRBV7-8	TRBJ2-2	.	.
CASSQTRSYYEQYF	TRBV4-3	TRBJ2-7	many	.
CASSSWEGEKLFF	TRBV19	TRBJ1-4	.	.
CSVGTTGDYGYTF	TRBV29-1	TRBJ1-2	.	TRBD1
CASSVADAEAFF	TRBV9	TRBJ1-1	.	.
CASSLDSAYELYF	TRBV5-6	TRBJ2-7	.	.
CASSLWDSQETQYF	TRBV13	TRBJ2-5	few	.
CASSRQETQYF	TRBV2	TRBJ2-5	many	.
CAISAPGLSSYEQYF	TRBV10-3	TRBJ2-7	.	.
CASSVPSGASNEQYF	TRBV10-1	TRBJ2-7	.	TRBD2
CASSLGPSTEAFF	TRBV12-3/TRBV12-4	TRBJ1-1	many	.
CATRKTPYEQYF	TRBV28	TRBJ2-7	few	.
CASSYGSNQPQHF	TRBV27	TRBJ1-5	few	.
CASSLWGAGSDYTF	TRBV12-3/TRBV12-4	TRBJ1-2	few	.
CASSQVDSNEKQFF	TRBV4-1	TRBJ1-4	.	.
CARSLVGVAEAFF	TRBV5-3	TRBJ1-1	.	.
CSASPRTSPRTIYEQYF	TRBV20-1	TRBJ2-7	.	.
CASSQEWWREAVTSTGELFF	TRBV3-1	TRBJ2-2	few	TRBD2
CATSDQNTGTSETQYF	TRBV24-1	TRBJ2-5	.	.
CASRPTAETQYF	TRBV28	TRBJ2-5	few	.
CASSGKDGVNTEAFF	TRBV7-8	TRBJ1-1	.	.
CSASDARSPSNDQYF	TRBV20-1	TRBJ2-7	.	.
CASSFRGQGFCYTF	TRBV27	TRBJ1-2	once	TRBD1
CASSLRNAGTGAYEQYF	TRBV7-9	TRBJ2-7	.	TRBD1
CASSLGTGIYTGELFF	TRBV28	TRBJ2-2	many	TRBD1
CASGESWGTEAFF	TRBV11-3	TRBJ1-1	.	.
CASSLPPQRAFQETQYF	TRBV28	TRBJ2-5	few	.
CASSSDRGNSRDEQYF	TRBV11-1	TRBJ2-7	few	.